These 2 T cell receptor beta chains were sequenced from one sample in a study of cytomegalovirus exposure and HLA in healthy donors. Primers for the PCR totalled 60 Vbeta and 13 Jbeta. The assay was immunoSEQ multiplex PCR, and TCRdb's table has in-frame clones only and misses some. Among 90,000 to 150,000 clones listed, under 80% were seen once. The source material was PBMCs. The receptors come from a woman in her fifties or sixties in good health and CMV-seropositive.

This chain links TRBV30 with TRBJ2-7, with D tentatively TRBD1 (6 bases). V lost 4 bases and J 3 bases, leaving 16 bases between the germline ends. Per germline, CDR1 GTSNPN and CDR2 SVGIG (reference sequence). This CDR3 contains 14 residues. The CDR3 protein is CAWNSGTRGYEQYF. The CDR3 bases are TGTGCCTGGAATTCGGGGACCAGGGGCTACGAGCAGTACTTC.

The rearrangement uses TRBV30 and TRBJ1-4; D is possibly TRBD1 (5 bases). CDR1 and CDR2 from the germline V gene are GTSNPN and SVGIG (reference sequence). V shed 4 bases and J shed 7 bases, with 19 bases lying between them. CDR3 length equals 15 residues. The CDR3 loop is CAWIPGGVVSEKLFF. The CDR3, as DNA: TGTGCCTGGATACCCGGGGGAGTTGTCAGTGAAAAACTGTTTTTT.